This T cell receptor (beta chain) derives from a study of T-cell reconstitution after alpha-beta-depleted transplantation in children. Study conclusions and caveats: Day-60 TCRbeta diversity that was high in some patients was derived from surviving recipient T cells and thymic progenitors. Counts and diversity of T cells one year after transplant came mostly from newly produced T cells. About two months after transplant, alpha-beta T cells reportedly came from several hundred expanded graft clones.

The library targeted TCRbeta and was prepared with unique molecular identifiers. One entry per CDR3 protein, called by TCRdb with MiXCR from the PCR reads. The table has some 350,000 distinct CDR3 sequences, about 16% seen once. Notes on this clonotype: What it recognizes is unknown.

This clonotype originated in a male patient between 2 and 15 years old who had a stem cell transplant for acute lymphoblastic leukemia, so the T cells may come from the graft donor. The sample consisted of PBMCs, mostly from graft donor cells, taken 360 days after TCRalphabeta/CD19-depleted stem cell transplant.

Here the CDR3 reads CASRLGLSGNTIYF. In DNA form, the CDR3 reads TGTGCCAGCAGACTGGGCCTCTCTGGAAACACCATATATTTT. J is TRBJ1-3 and V is TRBV6-1; no firm D call. The germline CDR1 and CDR2 sequences are MNHNS and SASEGT. The V end was cut by 6 bases, the J end by 0 bases, with 9 bases between. The CDR3 spans 14 residues.